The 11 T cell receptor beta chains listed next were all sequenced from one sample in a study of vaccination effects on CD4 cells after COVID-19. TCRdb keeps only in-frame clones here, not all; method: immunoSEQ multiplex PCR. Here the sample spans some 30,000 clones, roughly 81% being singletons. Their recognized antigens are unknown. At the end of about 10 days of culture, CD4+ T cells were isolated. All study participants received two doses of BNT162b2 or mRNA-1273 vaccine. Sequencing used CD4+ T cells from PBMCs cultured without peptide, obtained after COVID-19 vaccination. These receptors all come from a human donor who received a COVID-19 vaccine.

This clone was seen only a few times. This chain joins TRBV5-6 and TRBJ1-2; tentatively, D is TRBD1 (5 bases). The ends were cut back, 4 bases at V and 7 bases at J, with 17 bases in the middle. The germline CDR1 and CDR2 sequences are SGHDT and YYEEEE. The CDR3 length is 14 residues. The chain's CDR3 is CASSPVTEGSGYTF. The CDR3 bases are TGTGCCAGCAGCCCCGTGACAGAAGGTAGTGGCTACACCTTC.

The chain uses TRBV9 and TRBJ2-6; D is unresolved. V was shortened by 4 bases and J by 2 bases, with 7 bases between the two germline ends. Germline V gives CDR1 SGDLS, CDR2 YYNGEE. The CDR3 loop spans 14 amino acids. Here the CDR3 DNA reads TGTGCCAGCAGCCCTAAGGCTGGGGCCAACGTCCTGACTTTC. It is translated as CASSPKAGANVLTF.

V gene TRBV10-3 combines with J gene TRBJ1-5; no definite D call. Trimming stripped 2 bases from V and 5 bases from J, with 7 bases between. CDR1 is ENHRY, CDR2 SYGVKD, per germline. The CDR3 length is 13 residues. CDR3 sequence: CAISEGPDQPQHF. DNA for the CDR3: TGTGCCATCAGTGAGGGGCCGGATCAGCCCCAGCATTTT.

CDR3 residues: CASTPADRGYGYTF. In nucleotides, the CDR3 is TGTGCCAGCACCCCAGCAGACAGGGGCTATGGCTACACCTTC. The J gene is TRBJ1-2, the V gene TRBV11-1; 8 bases match TRBD1. CDR1 SGHAT and CDR2 FQDESV come from the germline V gene (reference sequence). This CDR3 contains 14 residues. Unmatched junction bases numbered 8, after V lost 7 bases and J lost 4 bases. Based on the CDR3 plus reference TRBV11-1 and TRBJ1-2, the full variable domain is EAEVAQSPRYKITEKSQAVAFWCDPISGHATLYWYRQILGQGPELLVQFQDESVVDDSQLPKDRFSAERLKGVDSTLKIQPAELGDSAMYLCASTPADRGYGYTFGSGTRLTVV.

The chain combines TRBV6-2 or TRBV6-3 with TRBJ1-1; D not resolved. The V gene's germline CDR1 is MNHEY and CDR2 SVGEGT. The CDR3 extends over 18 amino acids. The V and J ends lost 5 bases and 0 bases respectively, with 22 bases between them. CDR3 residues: CASSPPSRLHRLNTEAFF. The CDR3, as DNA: TGTGCCAGCAGTCCGCCGAGCCGTCTTCACCGATTGAACACTGAAGCTTTCTTT.

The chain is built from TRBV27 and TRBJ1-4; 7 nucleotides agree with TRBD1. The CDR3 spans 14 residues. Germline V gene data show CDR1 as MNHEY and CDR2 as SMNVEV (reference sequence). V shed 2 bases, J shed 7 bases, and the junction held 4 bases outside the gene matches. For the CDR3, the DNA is TGTGCCAGCAGTTTAGGCAGGGGGGGTGAAAAACTGTTTTTT. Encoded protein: CASSLGRGGEKLFF. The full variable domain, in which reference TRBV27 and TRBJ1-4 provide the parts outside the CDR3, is EAQVTQNPRYLITVTGKKLTVTCSQNMNHEYMSWYRQDPGLGLRQIYYSMNVEVTDKGDVPEGYKVSRKEKRNFPLILESPSPNQTSLYFCASSLGRGGEKLFFGSGTQLSVL.

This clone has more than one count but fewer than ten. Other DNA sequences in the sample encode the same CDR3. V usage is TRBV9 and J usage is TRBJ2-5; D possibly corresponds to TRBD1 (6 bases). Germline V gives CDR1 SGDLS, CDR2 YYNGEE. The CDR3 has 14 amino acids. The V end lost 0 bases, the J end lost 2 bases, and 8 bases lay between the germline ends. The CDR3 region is CASSVGTVQETQYF. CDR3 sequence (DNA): TGTGCCAGCAGCGTAGGGACAGTTCAAGAGACCCAGTACTTC.

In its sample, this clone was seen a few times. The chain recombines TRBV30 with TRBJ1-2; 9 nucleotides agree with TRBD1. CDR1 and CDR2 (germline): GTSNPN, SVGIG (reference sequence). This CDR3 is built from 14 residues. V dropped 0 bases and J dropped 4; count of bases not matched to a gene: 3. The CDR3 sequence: CAWSVHRGPYGYTF. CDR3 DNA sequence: TGTGCCTGGAGTGTCCACAGGGGGCCCTATGGCTACACCTTC.

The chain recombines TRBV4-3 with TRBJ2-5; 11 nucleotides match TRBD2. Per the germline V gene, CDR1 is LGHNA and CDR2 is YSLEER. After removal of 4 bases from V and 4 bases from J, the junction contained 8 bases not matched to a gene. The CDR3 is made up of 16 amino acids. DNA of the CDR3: TGCGCCAGCAGCCTGCGTGGTAGCGGGGGGGGAGAGACCCAGTACTTC. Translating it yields CASSLRGSGGGETQYF.

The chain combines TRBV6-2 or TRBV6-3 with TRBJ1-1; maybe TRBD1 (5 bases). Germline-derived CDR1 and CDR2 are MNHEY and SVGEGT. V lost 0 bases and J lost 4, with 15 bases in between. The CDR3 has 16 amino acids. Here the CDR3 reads CASSYSRAGPSTEAFF. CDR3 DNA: TGTGCCAGCAGTTACTCGCGGGCAGGGCCTTCCACTGAAGCTTTCTTT.

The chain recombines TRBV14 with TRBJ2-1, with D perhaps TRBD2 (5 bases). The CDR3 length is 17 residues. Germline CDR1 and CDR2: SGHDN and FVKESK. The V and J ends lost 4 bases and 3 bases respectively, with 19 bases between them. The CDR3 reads CASSLDSFRPNYNEQFF. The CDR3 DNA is TGTGCCAGCAGCCTGGACTCTTTCCGTCCCAACTACAATGAGCAGTTCTTC.